Each of the 7 T cell receptor beta chains below was sequenced from the same sample in a study of chemoradiotherapy in HPV16-positive cancers. Only in-frame clones appear in the TCRdb table, and some are missing; sequencing was by immunoSEQ multiplex PCR. The table shows about 19,000 clones, with roughly 84% occurring only once. The input for sequencing was blood, taken from a patient who underwent chemoradiotherapy. The receptors shown here come from a human donor with HPV-associated anogenital cancer.

V is TRBV5-6 and J is TRBJ2-1; D gene uncertain. V was shortened by 0 bases and J by 0 bases, with 16 bases between the two germline ends. This CDR3 has 18 amino acids. CDR1 SGHDT and CDR2 YYEEEE come from the germline V gene. In DNA form, the CDR3 reads TGTGCCAGCAGCTTGGCCCGTCTGCGGTACAGCTCCTACAATGAGCAGTTCTTC. Translating gives CASSLARLRYSSYNEQFF.

The chain employs TRBV11-2 and TRBJ1-3, with no clear D. The CDR3 is made up of 14 amino acids. V was pared by 4 bases and J by 2 bases, with 9 bases between. Germline V gene sequence: CDR1 SGHAT, CDR2 FQNNGV. Written as DNA, the CDR3 is TGTGCCAGCAGCTCGTTGGGGACTGGAAACACCATATATTTT. This sequence encodes CASSSLGTGNTIYF. The full variable domain, its missing parts supplied by reference TRBV11-2 and TRBJ1-3, is EAGVAQSPRYKIIEKRQSVAFWCNPISGHATLYWYQQILGQGPKLLIQFQNNGVVDDSQLPKDRFSAERLKGVDSTLKIQPAKLEDSAVYLCASSSLGTGNTIYFGEGSWLTVV.

The rearrangement joins TRBV6-5 to TRBJ1-1; the D is unclear. V was trimmed by 6 bases and J by 0 bases, leaving 11 bases between them. The CDR3 is 14 amino acids. In germline, CDR1 is MNHEY, CDR2 SVGAGI. CDR3 protein: CASRLQNMNTEAFF. CDR3 DNA: TGTGCCAGCAGATTACAGAACATGAACACTGAAGCTTTCTTT.

The rearrangement links TRBV4-3 to TRBJ2-1, with unresolved D. With 4 bases removed from V and 6 bases from J, the gap between germline ends came to 7 bases. From germline, CDR1 is LGHNA and CDR2 YSLEER. The CDR3 totals 12 residues. The CDR3 DNA reads TGCGCCAGCAGCCCACACTCCAATGAGCAGTTCTTC. Amino acids: CASSPHSNEQFF.

The chain employs TRBV5-6 and TRBJ2-3; D gene unclear. The CDR3 spans 16 residues. The germline V gene has CDR1 SGHDT and CDR2 YYEEEE. V was shortened by 2 bases and J by 2 bases, with 15 bases between the two germline ends. The DNA of the CDR3 is TGTGCCAGCAGCTTCCTAAACCTTGGATTCACAGATACGCAGTATTTT. Translation gives CASSFLNLGFTDTQYF.

V is TRBV27 and J is TRBJ2-1; D remains ambiguous. Germline CDR1 MNHEY, CDR2 SMNVEV (reference sequence). V lost 4 bases, J lost 2 bases, and 9 bases lay in between. The CDR3 is 14 residues long. The CDR3 here is CASSYLRAYNEQFF. In nucleotides, the CDR3 is TGTGCCAGCAGTTACCTCCGGGCCTACAATGAGCAGTTCTTC.

The chain couples TRBV29-1 to TRBJ1-2; 9 bases map to TRBD1. This CDR3 is built from 14 residues. Germline V gene sequence: CDR1 SQVTM, CDR2 ANQGSEA. V gave up 4 bases and J gave up 5 bases; unmatched junction bases: 8. CDR3 nucleotides: TGCAGCGTTGGAACAGGGGGCGCACTATATGGCTACACCTTC. It codes for CSVGTGGALYGYTF.